These T cell receptor beta chains were read from a single sample in a study of blood T cell repertoires in COVID-19. Libraries were prepared by immunoSEQ multiplex PCR; TCRdb keeps only in-frame clonotypes and omits some of them. The table lists some 150,000 clones, roughly nine tenths of them singletons. The sequencing sample was made of peripheral blood. These TCRs come from a woman aged 70-85 years with acute or convalescent COVID-19. CDR3s include the opening cysteine and the closing phenylalanine or tryptophan. The D gene is left open where the match is weak. The size entry is marked missing in some rows and otherwise reads once, few, many or a size class.

v_call: TRBV19; d_call: NA; j_call: TRBJ2-1; clone_size: NA; cdr3_length: 14; cdr3_aa: CASSIPPLTGEQFF; cdr3_nt: TGTGCCAGTAGTATCCCTCCGCTAACGGGTGAGCAGTTCTTC
v_call: TRBV7-9; d_call: TRBD2; j_call: TRBJ2-7; clone_size: NA; cdr3_length: 16; cdr3_aa: CASSRLAGTKSYEQYF; cdr3_nt: TGTGCCAGCAGCAGATTAGCGGGGACCAAATCCTACGAGCAGTACTTC
v_call: TRBV30; d_call: NA; j_call: TRBJ1-2; clone_size: NA; cdr3_length: 14; cdr3_aa: CAWIRLGGGGGYTF; cdr3_nt: TGTGCCTGGATCCGATTAGGCGGCGGGGGGGGCTACACCTTC
v_call: TRBV4-1; d_call: TRBD1; j_call: TRBJ1-1; clone_size: NA; cdr3_length: 16; cdr3_aa: CASSQVFGQGKTEAFF; cdr3_nt: TGCGCCAGCAGCCAAGTGTTCGGACAGGGAAAGACTGAAGCTTTCTTT
v_call: TRBV15; d_call: NA; j_call: TRBJ1-4; clone_size: NA; cdr3_length: 16; cdr3_aa: CATSRDPAAGREKLFF; cdr3_nt: TGTGCCACCAGCAGAGATCCGGCGGCGGGTCGGGAAAAACTGTTTTTT
v_call: TRBV4-1; d_call: TRBD2; j_call: TRBJ2-5; clone_size: NA; cdr3_length: 16; cdr3_aa: CASSQSLAGGRETQYF; cdr3_nt: TGCGCCAGCAGCCAGAGTCTAGCGGGGGGAAGGGAGACCCAGTACTTC
v_call: TRBV25-1; d_call: TRBD1; j_call: TRBJ2-7; clone_size: once; cdr3_length: 17; cdr3_aa: CASSGSSTGATSYEQYF; cdr3_nt: TGTGCCAGCAGTGGCAGCTCGACAGGGGCCACCTCCTACGAGCAGTACTTC
v_call: TRBV2; d_call: TRBD1; j_call: TRBJ1-1; clone_size: NA; cdr3_length: 16; cdr3_aa: CASRTPTGTANTEAFF; cdr3_nt: TGTGCCAGCAGGACCCCTACCGGGACAGCTAACACTGAAGCTTTCTTT
v_call: TRBV6-2/TRBV6-3; d_call: NA; j_call: TRBJ1-2; clone_size: NA; cdr3_length: 15; cdr3_aa: CASSYSGVGGYGYTF; cdr3_nt: TGTGCCAGCAGTTATTCAGGGGTCGGTGGCTATGGCTACACCTTC
v_call: TRBV29-1; d_call: TRBD1; j_call: TRBJ2-2; clone_size: NA; cdr3_length: 13; cdr3_aa: CSVKGQSTGELFF; cdr3_nt: TGCAGCGTTAAGGGACAGAGCACCGGGGAGCTGTTTTTT
v_call: TRBV2; d_call: NA; j_call: TRBJ2-1; clone_size: NA; cdr3_length: 12; cdr3_aa: CASSDPQGRQFF; cdr3_nt: TGTGCCAGCAGTGACCCCCAGGGCAGGCAGTTCTTC
v_call: TRBV5-5; d_call: NA; j_call: TRBJ2-5; clone_size: NA; cdr3_length: 12; cdr3_aa: CASSYPGETQYF; cdr3_nt: TGTGCCAGCAGCTATCCGGGGGAGACCCAGTACTTC
v_call: TRBV2; d_call: NA; j_call: TRBJ1-4; clone_size: once; cdr3_length: 16; cdr3_aa: CASSEGFQSKNEKLFF; cdr3_nt: TGTGCCAGCAGTGAAGGCTTCCAGTCGAAGAATGAAAAACTGTTTTTT
v_call: TRBV7-2; d_call: NA; j_call: TRBJ1-1; clone_size: NA; cdr3_length: 13; cdr3_aa: CASSQQMNTEAFF; cdr3_nt: TGTGCCAGCAGCCAACAGATGAACACTGAAGCTTTCTTT
v_call: TRBV15; d_call: TRBD1; j_call: TRBJ2-4; clone_size: NA; cdr3_length: 20; cdr3_aa: CATSRDRGQGTWGAKNIQYF; cdr3_nt: TGTGCCACCAGCAGAGATCGGGGACAGGGAACATGGGGGGCCAAAAACATTCAGTACTTC
v_call: TRBV27; d_call: TRBD1; j_call: TRBJ1-2; clone_size: once; cdr3_length: 15; cdr3_aa: CASSLWGQGTYGYTF; cdr3_nt: TGTGCCAGCAGTTTATGGGGACAGGGGACCTATGGCTACACCTTC
v_call: TRBV19; d_call: NA; j_call: TRBJ2-4; clone_size: NA; cdr3_length: 14; cdr3_aa: CASSMSATKNIQYF; cdr3_nt: TGTGCCAGTAGTATGAGCGCGACCAAAAACATTCAGTACTTC
v_call: TRBV6-2/TRBV6-3; d_call: TRBD1; j_call: TRBJ2-1; clone_size: NA; cdr3_length: 17; cdr3_aa: CASSYPYPGQPYNEQFF; cdr3_nt: TGTGCCAGCAGTTACCCCTACCCGGGACAGCCTTACAATGAGCAGTTCTTC
v_call: TRBV29-1; d_call: TRBD1; j_call: TRBJ1-2; clone_size: NA; cdr3_length: 11; cdr3_aa: CSVTGGDGYTF; cdr3_nt: TGCAGCGTGACAGGGGGCGATGGCTACACCTTC
v_call: TRBV18; d_call: NA; j_call: TRBJ1-4; clone_size: NA; cdr3_length: 12; cdr3_aa: CASSTGNEKLFF; cdr3_nt: TGTGCCAGCTCAACGGGAAACGAAAAACTGTTTTTT
v_call: TRBV18; d_call: NA; j_call: TRBJ1-1; clone_size: NA; cdr3_length: 15; cdr3_aa: CASSPTEGSGSVAFF; cdr3_nt: TGTGCCAGCTCACCGACTGAGGGTTCCGGGTCGGTAGCTTTCTTT
v_call: TRBV7-9; d_call: TRBD2; j_call: TRBJ2-3; clone_size: NA; cdr3_length: 17; cdr3_aa: CASSHSTSGGTSDTQYF; cdr3_nt: TGTGCCAGCAGCCATTCTACTAGCGGGGGGACCTCTGATACGCAGTATTTT
v_call: TRBV11-2; d_call: TRBD2; j_call: TRBJ2-3; clone_size: NA; cdr3_length: 18; cdr3_aa: CASSSRLAGGRIADTQYF; cdr3_nt: TGTGCCAGCAGCTCCCGACTAGCGGGGGGGCGAATTGCGGATACGCAGTATTTT